This TCR beta chain derives from a study of OX40 agonist ivuxolimab in advanced cancers. The table came from immunoSEQ multiplex PCR; TCRdb's copy has only in-frame clones and leaves some out. Found here are approximately 49,000 clones, roughly four fifths of them singletons; the top ten hold about 1.5%. Sampling of blood occurred at baseline, cycle 4 day 1, and cycle 7 day 1. This CDR3 has 16 amino acids. In germline, CDR1 is SGHTS, CDR2 YDEGEE. J gave up 8 bases and V 2 bases, and 8 bases lay outside the gene matches. This receptor was obtained from an adult with an advanced solid tumor such as melanoma, head and neck, liver or kidney cancer. Sample: CD4+ or CD8+ T cells sorted from blood, taken in a trial of the OX40 agonist ivuxolimab. The V gene is TRBV5-8, the J gene TRBJ2-1; TRBD1 agrees at 12 bases. The CDR3 bases are TGTGCCAGCAGCTTCACCCCCGGGACAGGGGGCGATGAGCAGTTCTTC. The encoded protein is CASSFTPGTGGDEQFF.